These T cell receptor beta chains were read from a single sample in a study of blood T cell repertoires in COVID-19. Data came from immunoSEQ multiplex PCR; TCRdb stores just in-frame clones and leaves some out. The table records over 120,000 clones, over 75% of them present only once. Source material: peripheral blood. The receptor set was obtained from a man in his sixties or seventies with acute or convalescent COVID-19. Each CDR3 is given with its conserved first and last residue. D genes are given only for firm matches. Size values are once, few and many counts, or a class for expanded clones, and some rows have none.

>TRBV29-1|TRBD2|.|TRBJ2-3
TGCAGCGTGGCTGGACTAGCGGGAACAGATACGCAGTATTTT
CSVAGLAGTDTQYF
>TRBV12-5|.|.|TRBJ2-1
TGTGCTAGTGGTTTGGTAAACCAGTACAATGAGCAGTTCTTC
CASGLVNQYNEQFF
>TRBV7-9|.|.|TRBJ1-3
TGTGCCAGCAGCCAGCCAGGGGCTGGAAACACCATATATTTT
CASSQPGAGNTIYF
>TRBV30|.|.|TRBJ1-6
TGTGCCTGGACCCGACAGATTTATAATTCACCCCTCCACTTT
CAWTRQIYNSPLHF
>TRBV2|TRBD1|.|TRBJ1-3
TGTGCCAGCAGTCCGGGACAGGGGGCGGGAGGAAACACCATATATTTT
CASSPGQGAGGNTIYF
>TRBV3-1/TRBV3-2|TRBD1|.|TRBJ2-7
TGTGCCAGCAGCCAAGATTACAGGGGGCCGTACGAGCAGTACTTC
CASSQDYRGPYEQYF
>TRBV10-3|.|.|TRBJ2-3
TGTGCCATCAGTGAACTAATCTATAGCACAGATACGCAGTATTTT
CAISELIYSTDTQYF
>TRBV7-8|.|.|TRBJ2-5
TGTGCCAGCAGCTTAGTCGTGACAGAGTCCCAGTACTTC
CASSLVVTESQYF
>TRBV5-4|TRBD2|.|TRBJ2-1
TGTGCCAGCAGCTCGAAGACTAGCGGGCCCCACAATGAGCAGTTCTTC
CASSSKTSGPHNEQFF
>TRBV5-1|TRBD1|.|TRBJ1-4
TGCGCCAGCAGCACGGGACAGGGGAGCAATGAAAAACTGTTTTTT
CASSTGQGSNEKLFF
>TRBV6-5|TRBD1|.|TRBJ1-5
TGTGCCAGCAGTCTTACAGGGGGCGCCGATCAGCCCCAGCATTTT
CASSLTGGADQPQHF
>TRBV19|TRBD1|once|TRBJ1-2
TGTGCCAGTAGTCGGGGACAGGGGGCGAGATTGTATGGCTACACCTTC
CASSRGQGARLYGYTF
>TRBV19|.|.|TRBJ2-2
TGTGCCAGTCGGGCTAATGGAGGTCGGGAGCTGTTTTTT
CASRANGGRELFF
>TRBV10-1|.|.|TRBJ1-3
TGCGCCAGCAGTGATCCAGGGGTTGGAAACACCATATATTTT
CASSDPGVGNTIYF
>TRBV7-2|.|.|TRBJ1-2
TGTGCCAGCAGCCCCCAACTTGAGTGGTATGGCTACACCTTC
CASSPQLEWYGYTF
>TRBV5-1|TRBD1|.|TRBJ2-2
TGCGCCAGCAGCCAAAGAGGGGGCGCAAACACCGGGGAGCTGTTTTTT
CASSQRGGANTGELFF
>TRBV30|.|.|TRBJ2-6
TGTGCCTGGAGAAGGGGGCAGGGAGGTTCTGGGGCCAACGTCCTGACTTTC
CAWRRGQGGSGANVLTF
>TRBV7-9|.|once|TRBJ1-2
TGTGCCAGCAGCCCAGGGGTATCGGGGCTAAATGGCTACACCTTC
CASSPGVSGLNGYTF
>TRBV19|TRBD1|.|TRBJ1-2
TGTGCCAGTAGTGTGCCGGGACAGCTTAACTATGGCTACACCTTC
CASSVPGQLNYGYTF
>TRBV2|TRBD2|.|TRBJ2-1
TGTGCCAGCAGTGCTAACGGTGGAGCGGGGGCCCCATACAATGAGCAGTTCTTC
CASSANGGAGAPYNEQFF
>TRBV10-1|.|.|TRBJ1-1
TGCGCCAGCAGTCCGACATTGGGAGACACTGAAGCTTTCTTT
CASSPTLGDTEAFF
>TRBV28|.|.|TRBJ1-1
TGTGCCAGCAGTCTGGGGGCAATGAACACTGAAGCTTTCTTT
CASSLGAMNTEAFF
>TRBV4-1|.|.|TRBJ1-5
TGCGCCAGCAGCCAATGGGCGGGGCGGCCCCAGCATTTT
CASSQWAGRPQHF
>TRBV5-6|TRBD1|.|TRBJ1-2
TGTGCCAGCAGCTTCACAGGGGGCCGAACTAACTATGGCTACACCTTC
CASSFTGGRTNYGYTF
>TRBV2|TRBD1|.|TRBJ2-1
TGTGCCAGTCTCCCGGACAGGGGGTATTCTTGGCAGTTCTTC
CASLPDRGYSWQFF
>TRBV19|TRBD1|.|TRBJ1-2
TGTGCCAGTAGTTCCCGGGACAGGGGAATTGAGAATGGCTACACCTTC
CASSSRDRGIENGYTF
>TRBV7-9|.|.|TRBJ2-3
TGTGCCAGCAGCTTATTGGCTAGCCGGGCAGATACGCAGTATTTT
CASSLLASRADTQYF
>TRBV19|.|.|TRBJ1-1
TGTGCCAGTAGTATCCGGAGGAAGAACACTGAAGCTTTCTTT
CASSIRRKNTEAFF
>TRBV27|.|.|TRBJ1-2
TGTGCCAGCAGTCCCCCAGGCCATCATGGCTACACCTTC
CASSPPGHHGYTF
>TRBV6-5|TRBD1|.|TRBJ1-2
TGTGCCAGCAGTTCCTCCGGACAGGGAAGTTACTATGGCTACACCTTC
CASSSSGQGSYYGYTF
>TRBV19|.|.|TRBJ1-1
TGTGCCAGTAGTCCCCGCAGGAACACTGAAGCTTTCTTT
CASSPRRNTEAFF
>TRBV5-1|.|.|TRBJ1-5
TGCGCCAGCAGCCGGGACTCCAATCAGCCCCAGCATTTT
CASSRDSNQPQHF
>TRBV29-1|TRBD1|once|TRBJ2-1
TGCAGCGTTGAAGCTACAAACAGGGGCAATGAGCAGTTCTTC
CSVEATNRGNEQFF
>TRBV19|.|.|TRBJ1-2
TGTGCCAGTAGTCCACAGGAAACCTATGGCTACACCTTC
CASSPQETYGYTF
>TRBV9|.|.|TRBJ1-1
TGTGCCAGCAGCGTAGGGGGCAGGATGAACACTGAAGCTTTCTTT
CASSVGGRMNTEAFF
>TRBV5-6|.|.|TRBJ2-3
TGTGCCAGCAGCGCTAGATCCACAGATACGCAGTATTTT
CASSARSTDTQYF
>TRBV14|TRBD1|.|TRBJ2-7
TGTGCCAGCAGCCGGGCCGGGACAGGGTCCTACGAGCAGTACTTC
CASSRAGTGSYEQYF
>TRBV18|.|.|TRBJ1-3
TGTGCCAGCTCTCCGACAGACGGAAACACCATATATTTT
CASSPTDGNTIYF
>TRBV19|.|once|TRBJ2-7
TGTGCCAGTAGTAGGGCGGGCAACTACGAGCAGTACTTC
CASSRAGNYEQYF
>TRBV29-1|TRBD2|.|TRBJ2-5
TGCAGCGTTGAAGTGGTGCGGGGGGGGAAAGAGACCCAGTACTTC
CSVEVVRGGKETQYF
>TRBV10-3|TRBD1|.|TRBJ2-7
TGTGCCATCAGTACTGACAGGGATAGCTCCTACGAGCAGTACTTC
CAISTDRDSSYEQYF
>TRBV4-2|.|.|TRBJ2-3
TGTGCCAGCAGCCAAGATCCCACCGGAGCCGGAGATACGCAGTATTTT
CASSQDPTGAGDTQYF
>TRBV11-2|TRBD1|.|TRBJ2-3
TGTGCCAGCAGCCGCGTAGTAGGGACAGGGAGCACAGATACGCAGTATTTT
CASSRVVGTGSTDTQYF
>TRBV27|TRBD1|.|TRBJ2-5
TGTGCCAGCAGTTTGTCCGGGACAGGGAGAGAGACCCAGTACTTC
CASSLSGTGRETQYF
>TRBV28|TRBD2|.|TRBJ2-1
TGTGCCAGCAGTTTGCCTACTTACCGGGACTACGACAATGAGCAGTTCTTC
CASSLPTYRDYDNEQFF
>TRBV10-1|.|.|TRBJ1-4
TGCGCCAGCTCGAGCGGGGGTAATGAAAAACTGTTTTTT
CASSSGGNEKLFF
>TRBV6-6|TRBD2|.|TRBJ2-7
TGTGCCAGCAGTTACCAATTAGCGGGAGGGCAGGACGAGCAGTACTTC
CASSYQLAGGQDEQYF
>TRBV16|.|.|TRBJ1-2
TGTGCCAGCAGCCAAAGGATGAGACAGCCGGAAGATTATGGCTACACCTTC
CASSQRMRQPEDYGYTF
>TRBV11-2|TRBD2|.|TRBJ2-1
TGTGCCAGCAGCTTGGAAAAACTAGCGGGAGTAAGCAATGAGCAGTTCTTC
CASSLEKLAGVSNEQFF
>TRBV6-5|TRBD1|.|TRBJ1-2
TGTGCCAGCAGTTACTCGTACAGGGGAAACTATGGCTACACCTTC
CASSYSYRGNYGYTF